This T cell receptor beta chain is drawn from a study of blood T cell repertoires in COVID-19. The ends lost 6 bases at V and 6 bases at J; junction bases unmatched: 6. The CDR3 contains 13 residues. TCRdb's table, derived via immunoSEQ multiplex PCR, lists solely in-frame clones and lacks some. The repertoire holds about 270,000 clones, roughly 88% seen once, with about 6% in the top ten. The sequenced sample consisted of peripheral blood. The chain employs TRBV12-3 or TRBV12-4 and TRBJ2-3; 7 bases align to TRBD2. The sequence derives from a woman older than 75 with COVID-19, enrolled during active disease. The CDR3: CASSPQGGDTQYF. In nucleotides, the CDR3 is TGTGCCAGCAGCCCCCAGGGAGGGGATACGCAGTATTTT.